This T cell receptor beta chain was captured in a study of OX40 agonist ivuxolimab in advanced cancers. Describing the broader study: Ivuxolimab was a fully human IgG2 agonistic monoclonal antibody targeting the costimulatory receptor OX40 (CD134). Intravenous ivuxolimab was administered to patients every 2 weeks at six dose levels: 0.01, 0.1, 0.3, 1.5, 3 and 10 mg/kg. The paper covers the monotherapy dose-escalation part of the phase I ivuxolimab trial, which included N ≈ 50 patients. Partial responses were achieved by three dose-escalation patients, of whom one had hepatocellular carcinoma and two had cutaneous melanoma. Of the approximately 54 dose-escalation patients, hepatocellular carcinoma was present in around 20, melanoma in around 15, renal cell carcinoma in 9 and head and neck cancer in 9. Prior anti-PD-1, anti-PD-L1 or anti-CTLA-4 therapy was permitted, and checkpoint inhibitors had been received by roughly 42% of dose-escalation patients. In the dose-escalation cohort, more than 75% of patients were male, and the mean age was roughly 60 years, with a range of roughly 20 to 80. Peripheral TCRbeta sequencing was intended to test whether TCR sequence diversity was altered and clonal T-cell expansion was caused by ivuxolimab.

Patients with autoimmune disease history or receiving systemic immunosuppression were excluded from the trial. Peripheral blood for TCR sequencing was collected from all dose cohorts at baseline, on cycle 4 day 1, and on cycle 7 day 1. Samples were obtained from an open-label, multicenter, first-in-human phase I dose-escalation trial of ivuxolimab. The trial enrolled adults with locally advanced or metastatic head and neck squamous cell, hepatocellular, melanoma or renal cell carcinoma. Before TCR sequencing, CD4+ T cells and CD8+ T cells from peripheral blood were sorted into separate populations. CDR1 and CDR2 are drawn from the germline V gene (reference sequence): LNHNV, YYDKDF. V and J lose 3 bases and 5 bases, and a span of 14 bases separates them. Counted from cysteine to phenylalanine, this CDR3 has 14 amino acids. This entry keeps only the CDR3 DNA: 42 bases, framed from base 1. Genomic DNA was extracted from sorted cells for sequencing of the TCRbeta CDR3 region. The immunoSEQ Assay was used to sequence the TCRbeta CDR3 regions. TCRdb provides this immuneACCESS table in a form limited to in-frame rearrangements. Some clones are lacking; in checked studies, under half of them reflect an unresolved V gene, and why the rest are absent is not known. This sample gives roughly 42,000 clones in total; 75% to 90% of them show up just once. Under 15% of the sample is in the top ten clones.

Worth noting for this clone: Its antigen target is currently unknown. No much larger clone exists at a distance of one base, and base qualities are not known.

Study-level results and caveats: Clonal expansion of both CD4+ and CD8+ blood T cells was observed from baseline to week 6 at doses 0.1 to 3.0 mg/kg. Partial responders in the 0.1-3.0 mg/kg groups had among the lowest normalized peripheral clonal expansion, especially among CD8+ T cells. Low levels of normalized T-cell clonal expansion were also seen in some patients who did not respond. Antigen specificity was not determined for the clonally expanded peripheral T cells. After ivuxolimab, CD8+ T cells had more expanded clones than CD4+ T cells on average.

The sequencing used CD4+ or CD8+ T cells sorted from blood, collected in a trial of the OX40 agonist ivuxolimab. This TCR derives from an adult with an advanced solid tumor such as melanoma, head and neck, liver or kidney cancer. The chain uses TRBV15 and TRBJ2-7, and possibly TRBD2, on 5 matching bases. The CDR3 is CATSSEWRHNEQYF. Read as DNA, the sequence is TGTGCCACCAGCAGCGAATGGAGGCATAACGAGCAGTACTTC.